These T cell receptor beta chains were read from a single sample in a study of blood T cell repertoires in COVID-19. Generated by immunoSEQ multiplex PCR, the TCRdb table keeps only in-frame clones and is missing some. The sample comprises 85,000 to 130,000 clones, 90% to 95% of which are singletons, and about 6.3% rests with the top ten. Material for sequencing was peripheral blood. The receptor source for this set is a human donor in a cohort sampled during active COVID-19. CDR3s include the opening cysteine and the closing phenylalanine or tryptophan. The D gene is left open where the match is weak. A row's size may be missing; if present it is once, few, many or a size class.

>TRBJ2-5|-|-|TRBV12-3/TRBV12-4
CASKAAGETQYF
TGTGCCAGCAAGGCAGCCGGGGAGACCCAGTACTTC
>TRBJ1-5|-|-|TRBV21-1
CASSALGGDQPQHF
TGTGCCAGCAGCGCCCTAGGGGGGGATCAGCCCCAGCATTTT
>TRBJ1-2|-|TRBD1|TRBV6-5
CASSTHGQGYGYTF
TGTGCCAGCAGTACTCACGGACAGGGCTATGGCTACACCTTC
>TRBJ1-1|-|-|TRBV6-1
CASSEGAAPEAFF
TGTGCCAGCAGTGAAGGAGCGGCTCCTGAAGCTTTCTTT
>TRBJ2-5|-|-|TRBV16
CASSQWGQQAGETQYF
TGTGCCAGCAGCCAATGGGGACAGCAGGCGGGGGAGACCCAGTACTTC
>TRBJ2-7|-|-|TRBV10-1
CASSLGGSYEQYF
TGCGCCAGCAGTTTAGGGGGCTCCTACGAGCAGTACTTC
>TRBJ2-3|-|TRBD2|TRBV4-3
CASSQDLAGGPDTQYF
TGCGCCAGCAGCCAAGATTTAGCGGGAGGGCCAGATACGCAGTATTTT
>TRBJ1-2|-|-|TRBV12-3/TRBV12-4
CASSLTIYGYTF
TGTGCCAGCAGCCTTACTATATATGGCTACACCTTC
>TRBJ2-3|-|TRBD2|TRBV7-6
CASSLPGLAGEDRTDTQYF
TGTGCCAGCAGCCTCCCCGGACTAGCGGGAGAAGATAGGACAGATACGCAGTATTTT
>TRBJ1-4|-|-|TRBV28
CASRSGSHEKLFF
TGTGCCAGTCGATCGGGGAGCCATGAAAAACTGTTTTTT
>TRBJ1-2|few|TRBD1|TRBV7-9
CASSTSPGQGNYGYTF
TGTGCCAGCAGCACCTCTCCGGGACAGGGTAACTATGGCTACACCTTC
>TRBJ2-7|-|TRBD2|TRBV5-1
CASSSELAPTSYEQYF
TGCGCCAGCAGCTCCGAACTAGCGCCCACCTCCTACGAGCAGTACTTC
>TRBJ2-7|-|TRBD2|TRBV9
CASSRSYSGSSYEQYF
TGTGCCAGCAGTCGTAGTTATAGCGGGAGCTCCTACGAGCAGTACTTC
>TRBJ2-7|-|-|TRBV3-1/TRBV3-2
CASSAGALTYEQYF
TGTGCCAGCAGCGCAGGGGCGCTAACCTACGAGCAGTACTTC
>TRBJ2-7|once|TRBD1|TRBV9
CASSAVPTGGSYEQYF
TGTGCCAGCAGCGCTGTCCCGACAGGGGGTAGCTACGAGCAGTACTTC
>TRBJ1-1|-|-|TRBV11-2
CASSLRPGPTEAFF
TGTGCCAGCAGCCTCCGCCCAGGGCCCACTGAAGCTTTCTTT
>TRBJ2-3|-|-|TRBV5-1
CASRTITDTQYF
TGCGCCAGCAGGACAATCACAGATACGCAGTATTTT
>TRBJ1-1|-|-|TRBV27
CASSLRMNTEAFF
TGTGCCAGCAGTTTGAGAATGAACACTGAAGCTTTCTTT
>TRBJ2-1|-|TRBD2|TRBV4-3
CASSQASPLGAGVGVFNEQFF
TGCGCCAGCAGCCAGGCTAGCCCTCTGGGAGCGGGAGTGGGGGTTTTTAATGAGCAGTTCTTC
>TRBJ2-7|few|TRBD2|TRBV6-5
CASSYELAGGEQYF
TGTGCCAGCAGTTATGAACTAGCGGGAGGCGAGCAGTACTTC
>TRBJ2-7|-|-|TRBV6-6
CASRQRETSYEQYF
TGTGCCAGCAGGCAGAGGGAGACGTCCTACGAGCAGTACTTC
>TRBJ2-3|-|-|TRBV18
CASSPATRATDTQYF
TGTGCCAGCTCACCAGCCACCAGGGCTACAGATACGCAGTATTTT